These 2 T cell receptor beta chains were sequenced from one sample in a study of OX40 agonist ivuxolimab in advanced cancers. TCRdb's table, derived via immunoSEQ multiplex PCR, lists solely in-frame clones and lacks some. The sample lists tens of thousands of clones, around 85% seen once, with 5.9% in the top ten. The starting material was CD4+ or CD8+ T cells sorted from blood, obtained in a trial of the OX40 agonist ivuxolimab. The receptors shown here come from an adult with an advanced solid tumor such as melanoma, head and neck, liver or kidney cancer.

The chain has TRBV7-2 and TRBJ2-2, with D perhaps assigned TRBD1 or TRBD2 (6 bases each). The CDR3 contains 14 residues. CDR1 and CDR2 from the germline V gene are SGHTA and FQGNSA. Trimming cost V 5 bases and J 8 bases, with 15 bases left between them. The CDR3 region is CASSLWGARGELFF. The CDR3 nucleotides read TGTGCCAGCAGCCTATGGGGGGCGAGGGGGGAGCTGTTTTTT. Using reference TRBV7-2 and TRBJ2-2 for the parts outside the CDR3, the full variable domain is GAGVSQSPSNKVTEKGKDVELRCDPISGHTALYWYRQSLGQGLEFLIYFQGNSAPDKSGLPSDRFSAERTGGSVSTLTIQRTQQEDSAVYLCASSLWGARGELFFGEGSRLTVL.

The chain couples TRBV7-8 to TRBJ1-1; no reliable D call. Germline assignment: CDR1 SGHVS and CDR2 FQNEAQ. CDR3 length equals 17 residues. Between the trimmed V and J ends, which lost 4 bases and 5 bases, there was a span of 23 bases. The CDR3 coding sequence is TGTGCCAGCAGCTCTATTGCGGGCCGGCCTATTGGGACTGAAGCTTTCTTT. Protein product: CASSSIAGRPIGTEAFF.